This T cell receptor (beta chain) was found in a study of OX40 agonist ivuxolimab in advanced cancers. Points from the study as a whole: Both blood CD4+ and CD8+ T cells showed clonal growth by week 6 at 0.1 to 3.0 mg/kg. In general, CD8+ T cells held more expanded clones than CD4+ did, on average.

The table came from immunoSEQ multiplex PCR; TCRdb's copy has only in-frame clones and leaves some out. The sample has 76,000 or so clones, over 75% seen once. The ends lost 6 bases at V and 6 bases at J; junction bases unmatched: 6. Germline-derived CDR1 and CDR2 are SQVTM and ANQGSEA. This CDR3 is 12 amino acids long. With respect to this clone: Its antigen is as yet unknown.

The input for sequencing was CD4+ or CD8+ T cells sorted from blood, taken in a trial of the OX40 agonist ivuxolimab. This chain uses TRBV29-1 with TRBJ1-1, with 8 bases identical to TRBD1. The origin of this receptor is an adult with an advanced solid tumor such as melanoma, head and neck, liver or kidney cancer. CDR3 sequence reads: CSVGQGGPEAFF. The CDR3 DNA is TGCAGCGTCGGACAGGGAGGCCCTGAAGCTTTCTTT.